The 25 T cell receptor beta chains given below trace back to one sample, sequenced in a study of blood T cell repertoires in COVID-19. Here immunoSEQ multiplex PCR was the method, and the copy in TCRdb shows in-frame clones only, minus some. The sample records under 200,000 clones, about 88% being singletons. Sequencing was performed on peripheral blood. These receptor sequences come from a man aged 55 to 70 with acute or convalescent COVID-19.

The chain links TRBV5-1 to TRBJ1-2, with D maybe TRBD1 (6 bases). V gave up 2 bases and J gave up 3 bases, with 11 bases separating them. CDR3 length equals 14 residues. Germline lookup yields CDR1 SGHRS and CDR2 YFSETQ. The CDR3 DNA is TGCGCCAGCAGCTTTCAGGGGCTGGACTATGGCTACACCTTC. This translates into CASSFQGLDYGYTF.

This clone has at least ten counts. This chain uses TRBV12-3 or TRBV12-4 with TRBJ1-2; 9 bases line up with TRBD1. The CDR3 length is 13 residues. Losses at the gene ends were 4 bases for V and 7 bases for J; bases not matched to a gene: 4. This CDR3 is CASSSTGGSGYTF. CDR3 nucleotide sequence: TGTGCCAGCAGTTCTACAGGGGGCAGTGGCTACACCTTC.

The rearrangement joins TRBV6-2 or TRBV6-3 to TRBJ1-1; D gene uncertain. This CDR3 comprises 14 residues. CDR1 and CDR2 from the germline V gene are MNHEY and SVGEGT. V lost 5 bases and J lost 4, with 14 bases in between. The CDR3 region is CASSLSNGGTEAFF. The CDR3 DNA sequence: TGTGCCAGCAGTCTGTCAAACGGAGGCACTGAAGCTTTCTTT.

This chain connects TRBV5-6 to TRBJ1-1; a possible D gene is TRBD1 (5 bases). Germline V lookup: CDR1 SGHDT, CDR2 YYEEEE. V was cut by 0 bases and J by 6 bases, with 12 bases left in between. This CDR3 is built from 14 residues. The CDR3 region has the DNA TGTGCCAGCAGCTTGGCCTTTGGGGCCCCTGAAGCTTTCTTT. Encoded protein: CASSLAFGAPEAFF.

This sequence joins TRBV6-1 and TRBJ2-2, with D possibly TRBD1 on 6 matching bases. Germline CDR1 and CDR2: MNHNS and SASEGT. Trimming stripped 2 bases from V and 4 bases from J, with 14 bases between. There are 16 residues in the CDR3. CDR3 coding DNA: TGTGCCAGCAGTGAACTCTGGGGGCGATTCACCGGGGAGCTGTTTTTT. As protein: CASSELWGRFTGELFF.

The chain carries TRBV19 and TRBJ1-6; D is unresolved. The CDR3 covers 14 residues. V was trimmed by 7 bases and J by 0 bases, leaving 7 bases between them. From germline, CDR1 is LNHDA and CDR2 SQIVND (reference sequence). CDR3 sequence: CASKGSSYNSPLHF. The CDR3 DNA reads as TGTGCCAGTAAAGGGAGCTCCTATAATTCACCCCTCCACTTT.

The CDR3 reads CASSKEKGERADQPQHF. The CDR3 nucleotides read TGTGCCAGCAGCAAAGAAAAGGGGGAGAGGGCGGATCAGCCCCAGCATTTT. The V and J genes are TRBV21-1 and TRBJ1-5; the D call TRBD1 from the table was never checked on the DNA. TRBV21-1 is a documented pseudogene. The CDR3 has 17 amino acids.

This clone was found once. The rearrangement links TRBV7-9 to TRBJ1-6; a weak D match, TRBD1 (6 bases). CDR1 is SEHNR, CDR2 FQNEAQ, per germline (reference sequence). V shed 4 bases and J shed 9 bases, with 19 bases lying between them. The CDR3 is made up of 16 amino acids. The CDR3 sequence: CASSSSGGGVGSPLHF. DNA of the CDR3: TGTGCCAGCAGCTCCTCGGGAGGGGGTGTTGGTTCACCCCTCCACTTT.

This clone has just one count. The rearrangement joins TRBV29-1 to TRBJ2-1; a possible D gene is TRBD2 (6 bases). Germline V gene sequence: CDR1 SQVTM, CDR2 ANQGSEA. The CDR3 spans 16 residues. Trimming took 2 bases from V and 2 from J, leaving 16 bases between them. DNA of the CDR3: TGCAGCGTTGAAAGGAGTTCTTCGGGGGCCTACAATGAGCAGTTCTTC. This translates into CSVERSSSGAYNEQFF.

V is TRBV6-2 or TRBV6-3 and J is TRBJ2-5; weak D call: TRBD1 (5 bases). Trimming removed 2 bases at V and 3 bases at J, with 10 bases between. Germline values: CDR1 MNHEY, CDR2 SVGEGT. There are 14 residues in the CDR3. CDR3 protein: CASSYIGREETQYF. The CDR3 nucleotides are TGTGCCAGCAGTTACATCGGCAGGGAAGAGACCCAGTACTTC.

This chain connects TRBV15 to TRBJ2-3; TRBD2 is a possible D gene (5 bases). Germline V CDR1 and CDR2: LNHNV, YYDKDF (reference sequence). V was cut by 3 bases and J by 0 bases, with 10 bases left in between. The CDR3 sequence is 15 residues long. The CDR3 DNA reads as TGTGCCACCAGCAGCAGCGGAGAGAGCACAGATACGCAGTATTTT. As protein: CATSSSGESTDTQYF.

V usage is TRBV30 and J usage is TRBJ1-1; 7 bases are shared with TRBD1. The V gene's germline CDR1 is GTSNPN and CDR2 SVGIG (reference sequence). CDR3 length equals 13 residues. With 4 bases clipped from V and 1 base from J, the junction kept 3 bases outside the gene matches. The CDR3 sequence: CAWTRQGNTEAFF. CDR3 bases: TGTGCCTGGACCCGACAGGGGAACACTGAAGCTTTCTTT.

In DNA form, the CDR3 reads TGTGCCAGCACCCGAGGGCAGGGGACGCAGTATTTT. Residues: CASTRGQGTQYF. The chain links TRBV27 to TRBJ2-3; a possible D gene is TRBD1 (6 bases). The CDR3 has 12 amino acids. CDR1 is MNHEY, CDR2 SMNVEV, per germline (reference sequence). V lost 7 bases and J lost 9, with 14 bases in between.

This clone was detected only once. The chain carries TRBV12-3 or TRBV12-4 and TRBJ1-2; tentative D call: TRBD1 (5 bases). The CDR3 length is 13 residues. Trimming took off 6 bases at V and 1 base at J, with 9 bases between the two ends. The CDR3 sequence is CASSPRGNYGYTF. The CDR3, as DNA: TGTGCCAGCAGCCCAAGGGGTAACTATGGCTACACCTTC.

The genes are TRBV20-1 and TRBJ1-2; D uncertain. Germline-derived CDR1 and CDR2 are DFQATT and SNEGSKA (reference sequence). The length of the CDR3 is 12 residues. V lost 3 bases and J 1 base, leaving 6 bases between the germline ends. For the CDR3, the DNA is TGCAGTGCTAGTACAGTTAACTATGGCTACACCTTC. Translation: CSASTVNYGYTF.

The J gene is TRBJ2-4, the V gene TRBV5-1; weak D call: TRBD1 (5 bases). The V gene lost 0 bases and the J gene lost 6 bases, with 7 bases spanning the gap. The CDR3 runs to 13 residues. The germline CDR1 and CDR2 sequences are SGHRS and YFSETQ. The CDR3 DNA reads TGCGCCAGCAGCTTGGAGGGGCCAAACATTCAGTACTTC. It yields the protein CASSLEGPNIQYF.

This clone has just one count. The rearrangement joins TRBV19 to TRBJ2-1; TRBD2 is a possible D gene (6 bases). Trimming shortened V by 10 bases and J by 8 bases, and 18 bases separated the two germline ends. CDR3 size: 13 residues. CDR1 LNHDA and CDR2 SQIVND come from the germline V gene (reference sequence). In DNA, the CDR3 is TGTGCCACCAGTCACGGGGGATTCCATGAGCAGTTCTTC. Amino acids: CATSHGGFHEQFF.

V and J are TRBV5-6 and TRBJ1-1; TRBD1 aligns across 10 bases. The V gene end was trimmed by 4 bases and the J gene end by 3 bases; junction bases not matched to a gene: 12. The CDR3 spans 17 residues. Germline V gene lookup returns CDR1 SGHDT and CDR2 YYEEEE. The CDR3 coding sequence is TGTGCCAGCAGCGAGGACAGGGGGGTACTGTGGGACACTGAAGCTTTCTTT. This sequence encodes CASSEDRGVLWDTEAFF.

This clone has just one count. This chain connects TRBV30 to TRBJ2-1; 7 bases map to TRBD2. This CDR3 region has 15 residues. Trimming at V came to 0 bases and at J to 6 bases, leaving 8 bases not matched to a gene. Germline CDR1 reads GTSNPN; CDR2 reads SVGIG (reference sequence). The CDR3 protein is CAWSVGAGDFNEQFF. The CDR3 DNA reads as TGTGCCTGGAGTGTTGGGGCGGGAGACTTCAATGAGCAGTTCTTC.

The DNA of the CDR3 is TGTGCCAGCAGTCACCCGGGGAGGGCATTCAACGAGCAGTACTTC. It translates to CASSHPGRAFNEQYF. The J gene is TRBJ2-7, the V gene TRBV3-1 (or the pseudogene TRBV3-2); TRBD2 agrees at 7 bases. The CDR3 sequence is 15 residues long. After removal of 6 bases from V and 5 bases from J, the junction contained 13 bases not matched to a gene. The V gene's germline CDR1 is LGHDT and CDR2 YNNKEL (reference sequence).

The chain recombines TRBV9 with TRBJ1-4; perhaps TRBD1 as D (5 bases). Trimming took off 2 bases at V and 3 bases at J, with 11 bases between the two ends. CDR1 and CDR2 (germline): SGDLS, YYNGEE. The CDR3 contains 15 residues. The CDR3 spells CASSVNIGANEKLFF. CDR3 sequence (DNA): TGTGCCAGCAGCGTTAATATAGGGGCTAATGAAAAACTGTTTTTT. Full variable domain (rest looked up from reference TRBV9 and TRBJ1-4): DSGVTQTPKHLITATGQRVTLRCSPRSGDLSVYWYQQSLDQGLQFLIQYYNGEERAKGNILERFSAQQFPDLHSELNLSSLELGDSALYFCASSVNIGANEKLFFGSGTQLSVL.

The chain joins TRBV27 to TRBJ2-7, with TRBD2 matching over 11 bases. The V gene end was trimmed by 8 bases and the J gene end by 3 bases; junction bases not matched to a gene: 6. The CDR3 consists of 14 residues. CDR1 and CDR2 from the germline V gene are MNHEY and SMNVEV (reference sequence). As DNA, the CDR3 is TGTGCCAGCGGAAGACTAGCGGGGCTCTACGAGCAGTACTTC. Residues: CASGRLAGLYEQYF.

The chain carries TRBV7-2 and TRBJ1-5; TRBD1 agrees at 8 bases. There are 15 residues in the CDR3. Looked up from germline, CDR1 is SGHTA and CDR2 is FQGNSA. V trimming: 4 bases; J trimming: 3 bases; junction bases outside the gene matches: 5. This chain's CDR3 is CASSWGQEDNQPQHF. CDR3 nucleotides: TGTGCCAGCAGCTGGGGACAGGAGGACAATCAGCCCCAGCATTTT.

This chain joins TRBV25-1 and TRBJ1-2; no clear D. CDR3 length equals 16 residues. CDR1 is MGHDK, CDR2 SYGVNS, per germline. Trimming pared 4 bases from V and 2 bases from J, leaving 17 bases between. Written as DNA, the CDR3 is TGTGCCAGCAGTGCAAATCAAGGCCGGGGAAACTATGGCTACACCTTC. It is translated as CASSANQGRGNYGYTF.

The chain carries TRBV4-1 and TRBJ2-6; possibly TRBD1 for D (5 bases). The CDR3 has 19 residues. Per germline, CDR1 MGHRA and CDR2 YSYEKL. The V end was cut by 1 base, the J end by 0 bases, with 16 bases between. The chain's CDR3 is CASSQVVVQANSGANVLTF. The CDR3 nucleotides read TGCGCCAGCAGCCAAGTGGTAGTACAGGCGAACTCTGGGGCCAACGTCCTGACTTTC.